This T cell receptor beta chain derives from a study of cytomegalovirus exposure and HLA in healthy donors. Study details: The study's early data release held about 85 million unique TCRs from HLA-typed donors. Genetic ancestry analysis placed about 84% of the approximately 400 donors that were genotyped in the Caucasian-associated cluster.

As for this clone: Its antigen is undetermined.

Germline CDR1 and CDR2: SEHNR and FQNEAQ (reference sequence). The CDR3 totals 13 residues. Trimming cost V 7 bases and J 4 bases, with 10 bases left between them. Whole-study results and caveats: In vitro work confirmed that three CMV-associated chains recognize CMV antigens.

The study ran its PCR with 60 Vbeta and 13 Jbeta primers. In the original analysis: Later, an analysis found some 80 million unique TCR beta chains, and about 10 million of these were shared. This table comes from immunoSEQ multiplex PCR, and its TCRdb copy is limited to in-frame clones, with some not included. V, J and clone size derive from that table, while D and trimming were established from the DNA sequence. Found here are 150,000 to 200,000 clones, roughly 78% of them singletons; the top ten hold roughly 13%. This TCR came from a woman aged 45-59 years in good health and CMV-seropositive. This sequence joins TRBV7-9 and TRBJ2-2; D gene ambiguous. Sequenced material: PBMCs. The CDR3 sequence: CASTILATGELFF. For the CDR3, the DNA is TGTGCCAGCACCATCCTGGCCACCGGGGAGCTGTTTTTT.